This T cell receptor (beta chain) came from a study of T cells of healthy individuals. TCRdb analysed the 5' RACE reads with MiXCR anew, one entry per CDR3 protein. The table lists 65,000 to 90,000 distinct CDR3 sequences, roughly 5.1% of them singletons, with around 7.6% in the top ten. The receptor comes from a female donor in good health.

The chain's CDR3 is CASSQDGPENTEAFF. CDR3 nucleotides: TGCGCCAGCAGCCAAGATGGACCGGAGAACACTGAAGCTTTCTTT. This chain connects TRBV4-3 to TRBJ1-1, with D hard to call. CDR1 is LGHNA and CDR2 is YSLEER in the germline V gene. The ends were cut back, 0 bases at V and 1 base at J, with 9 bases in the middle. The CDR3 loop spans 15 amino acids.